The table lists the clone carrying this T cell receptor (beta chain) with many counts. Every patient was untreated before thyroid surgery. TCRdb re-processed the PCR reads through MiXCR. The data show just under 9,500 clones, approximately 33% seen once. These data belong to a study of metastatic and nonmetastatic thyroid tumors. Germline-derived CDR1 and CDR2 are MNHNS and SASEGT. The V and J ends lost 6 bases and 5 bases, in that order; junction bases with no gene match: 10. This CDR3 comprises 16 residues. Specimen: adjacent normal tissue. The gene calls are TRBV6-1 and TRBJ2-1, with TRBD2 identical over 10 bases. The receptor comes from a female donor with papillary thyroid cancer or a benign thyroid nodule (not recorded which). Some clones in this sample may be carry-over from other donors' samples. The CDR3 DNA reads TGTGCCAGCAGCTCCTATGGACTAGCGGATGACAATGAGCAGTTCTTC. Its protein product is CASSSYGLADDNEQFF.